This T cell receptor (beta chain) was documented in a study of Graves' ophthalmopathy and Graves' hyperthyroidism. Study-wide context: The collection of peripheral blood took place at initial diagnosis, before any treatment.

The CDR3 length is 12 residues. With 4 bases removed from V and 7 bases from J, the gap between germline ends came to 10 bases. Amplifying from RNA transcripts, the study obtained TCR beta CDR3 regions. First-round RT-PCR used HTBI primers; second-round multiplex PCR followed. TCRdb used MiXCR to reprocess the multiplex PCR reads, holding one entry per CDR3 protein. The data contain approximately 380,000 distinct CDR3 sequences, under 25% of them seen just once; the ten biggest clones take up roughly 3%. Each diagnosis was determined on the basis of clinical symptoms, serum thyroxine, TRAb, thyroid ultrasound and orbital computed tomography.

Material: peripheral blood. The chain is built from TRBV12-3 or TRBV12-4 and TRBJ1-1; no firm D call. The source of this sequence is a woman under 30 with stable Graves' hyperthyroidism. CDR3 sequence (DNA): TGTGCCAGCAGTTCCGGCTTTAGTGAAGCTTTCTTT. Translated, it gives CASSSGFSEAFF.